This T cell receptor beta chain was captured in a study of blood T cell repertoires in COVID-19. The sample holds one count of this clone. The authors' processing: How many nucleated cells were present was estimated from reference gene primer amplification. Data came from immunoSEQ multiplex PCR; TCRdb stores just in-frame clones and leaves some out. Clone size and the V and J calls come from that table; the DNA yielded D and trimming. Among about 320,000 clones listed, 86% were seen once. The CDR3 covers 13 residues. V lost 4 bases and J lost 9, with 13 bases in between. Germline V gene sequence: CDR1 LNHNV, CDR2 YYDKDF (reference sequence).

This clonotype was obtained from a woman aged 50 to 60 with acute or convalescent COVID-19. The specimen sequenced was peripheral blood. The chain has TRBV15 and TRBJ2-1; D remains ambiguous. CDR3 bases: TGTGCCACCAGCATAACGAGGCCGGGTGAGCAGTTCTTC. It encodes CATSITRPGEQFF.